The source of this T cell receptor (beta chain) is a study of T-cell memory formation after mild COVID-19. This clonotype was seen a few times. One entry per CDR3 protein, called by TCRdb with MiXCR from the 5' RACE reads. The sample yields over 60,000 distinct CDR3 sequences, over 15% seen once. What was sequenced was PBMCs or a T cell subset sorted from them (not recorded which). This TCR was sampled from an adult woman who had mild COVID-19 (a few samples of this study predate the infection). Cell type and time point are not known.

The CDR3: CASTPLGREAFF. In DNA form, the CDR3 reads TGTGCCAGCACCCCCTTGGGACGGGAAGCTTTCTTT. The chain couples TRBV12-3 or TRBV12-4 to TRBJ1-1, with D possibly matching TRBD1 (5 bases). This CDR3 is built from 12 residues. Trimming took 7 bases from V and 8 from J, leaving 14 bases between them.